This T cell receptor beta chain was retrieved from a study of T cells in Graves' hyperthyroidism and ophthalmopathy. This clonotype was detected a few times. The V end lost 8 bases, the J end lost 6 bases, and 9 bases lay between the germline ends. Looked up from germline, CDR1 is SEHNR and CDR2 is FQNEAQ (reference sequence). The CDR3 spans 11 residues. Using RNA transcripts as the source, TCR beta CDR3 regions were amplified. HTBI primers were employed in a first-round RT-PCR of the TCR CDR3. TCRdb re-derived calls from the multiplex PCR reads in MiXCR, one entry per CDR3 protein. The sample lists some 620,000 distinct CDR3 sequences, roughly 15% occurring once.

Sequencing was performed on blood. The receptor's source is a woman between 25 and 40 years old with Graves' hyperthyroidism. This chain links TRBV7-9 with TRBJ2-3, with D tentatively TRBD2 (5 bases). This CDR3 reads CASLGGDTQYF. Written as DNA, the CDR3 is TGTGCCAGCTTAGGAGGCGATACGCAGTATTTT.